A single T cell receptor (beta chain) is shown here with its context. No antigen is known for it. These data are taken from a study of beta chain features in type 1 diabetes. The isolated RNA, all of it, was reverse transcribed, so expressed TCRB transcripts were what got sequenced. The method was immunoSEQ multiplex PCR; TCRdb's version includes in-frame clones alone and lacks a portion of them. This sample has 150,000 to 200,000 clones, with about 9% found just once. Trimming removed 5 bases from V and 4 bases from J; junction bases left unmatched: 8. Germline V CDR1 and CDR2: SGHVS, FQNEAQ. CDR3 size: 15 residues. Study results and limitations: Significant though moderate, a shortening of TCRB CDR3s appeared in all four CD4+ subsets of Type 1 diabetes patients.

Heparinised blood was drawn once per donor, averaging about 116 mL. The source is a woman under 30 with type 1 diabetes. This chain joins TRBV7-8 and TRBJ1-3, with 7 bases matching TRBD1. Specimen: central memory CD4+ T cells from blood. This CDR3 is CASSAGTAIGNTIYF. CDR3 DNA sequence: TGTGCCAGCAGCGCAGGGACAGCCATAGGAAACACCATATATTTT.